This T cell receptor (beta chain) was identified in a study of beta chain features in type 1 diabetes. Overall study results and limits: Since sequencing was performed on cDNA, cells with high TCR expression could be over-represented. Within the patient group, naive, central memory and Treg TCRB repertoires appeared more similar to each other than within healthy donors.

About 110 mL of blood, on average, came from one heparinised draw per donor. Reverse transcribing all isolated RNA meant expressed TCRB transcripts were sequenced. The data were produced by immunoSEQ multiplex PCR, yet TCRdb's version contains in-frame clones alone and is incomplete. This table holds 810,000 or so clones, under 20% found once. CDR3 length: 18 residues. Germline CDR1 is LGHNA and CDR2 is YSLEER. V was trimmed by 1 base and J by 4 bases, leaving 20 bases between them. This clone turned up a few times. The antigen is undetermined. Material for sequencing was naive CD4+ T cells from blood. The chain recombines TRBV4-3 with TRBJ2-1; D remains ambiguous. This sequence was found in a woman between 18 and 29 years old in good health. The CDR3 DNA is TGCGCCAGCAGCCAAGCCCTCAGGAGTACCCCCGGATACAATGAGCAGTTCTTC. It translates to CASSQALRSTPGYNEQFF.